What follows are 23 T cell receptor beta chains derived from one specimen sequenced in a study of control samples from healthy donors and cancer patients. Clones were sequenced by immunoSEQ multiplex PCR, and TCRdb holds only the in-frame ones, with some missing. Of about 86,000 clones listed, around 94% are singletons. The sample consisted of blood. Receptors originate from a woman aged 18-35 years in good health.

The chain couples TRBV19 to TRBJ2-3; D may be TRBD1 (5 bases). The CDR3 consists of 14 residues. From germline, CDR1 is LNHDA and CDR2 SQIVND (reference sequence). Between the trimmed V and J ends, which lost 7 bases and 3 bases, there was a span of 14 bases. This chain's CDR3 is CASNSWQGTDTQYF. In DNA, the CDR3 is TGTGCCAGTAACTCCTGGCAGGGTACAGATACGCAGTATTTT.

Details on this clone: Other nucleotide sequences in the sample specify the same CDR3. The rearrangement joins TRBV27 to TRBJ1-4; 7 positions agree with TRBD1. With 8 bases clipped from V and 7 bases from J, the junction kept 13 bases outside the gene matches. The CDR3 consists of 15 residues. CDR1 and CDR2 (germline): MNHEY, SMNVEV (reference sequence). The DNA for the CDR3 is TGTGCCAGCGGCTCACAGGGGAGTCAAGTTGAAAAACTGTTTTTT. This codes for CASGSQGSQVEKLFF.

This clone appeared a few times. CDR3 amino acids: CASSSPLISYNEQFF. In nucleotides, the CDR3 is TGTGCCAGCAGCTCCCCCCTTATATCCTACAATGAGCAGTTCTTC. The J gene is TRBJ2-1, the V gene TRBV7-9; no clear D gene. Germline CDR1 and CDR2: SEHNR and FQNEAQ (reference sequence). The V and J ends lost 4 bases and 1 base respectively, with 11 bases between them. This CDR3 has 15 amino acids.

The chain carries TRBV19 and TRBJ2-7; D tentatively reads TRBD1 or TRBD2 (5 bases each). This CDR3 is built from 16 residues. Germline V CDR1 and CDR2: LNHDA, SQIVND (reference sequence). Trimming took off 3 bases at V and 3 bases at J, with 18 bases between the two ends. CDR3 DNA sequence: TGTGCCAGTAGTATGGGGGTTAGAGCTCGACACTACGAGCAGTACTTC. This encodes CASSMGVRARHYEQYF.

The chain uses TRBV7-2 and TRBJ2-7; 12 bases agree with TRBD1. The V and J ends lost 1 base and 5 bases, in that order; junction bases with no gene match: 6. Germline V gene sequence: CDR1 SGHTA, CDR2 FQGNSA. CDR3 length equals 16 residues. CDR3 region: CASSLGGQGAAHEQYF. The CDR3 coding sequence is TGTGCCAGCAGCTTAGGGGGACAGGGGGCGGCCCACGAGCAGTACTTC.

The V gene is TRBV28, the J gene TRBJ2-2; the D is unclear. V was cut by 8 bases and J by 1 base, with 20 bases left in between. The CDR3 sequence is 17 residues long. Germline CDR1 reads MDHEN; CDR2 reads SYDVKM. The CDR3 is CASASIATSRNTGELFF. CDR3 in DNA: TGTGCCAGCGCAAGTATCGCTACCTCAAGGAACACCGGGGAGCTGTTTTTT.

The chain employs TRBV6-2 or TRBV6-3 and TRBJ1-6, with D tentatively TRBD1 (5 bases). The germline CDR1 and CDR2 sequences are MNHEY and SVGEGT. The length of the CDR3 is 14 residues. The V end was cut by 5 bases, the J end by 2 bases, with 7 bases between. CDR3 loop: CASSGGTYNSPLHF. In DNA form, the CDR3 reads TGTGCCAGCAGTGGGGGAACCTATAATTCACCCCTCCACTTT.

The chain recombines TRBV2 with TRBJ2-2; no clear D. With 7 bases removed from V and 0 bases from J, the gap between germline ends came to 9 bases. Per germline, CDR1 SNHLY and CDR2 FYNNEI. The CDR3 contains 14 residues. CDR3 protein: CASMSPPNTGELFF. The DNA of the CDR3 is TGTGCCAGCATGTCACCGCCGAACACCGGGGAGCTGTTTTTT.

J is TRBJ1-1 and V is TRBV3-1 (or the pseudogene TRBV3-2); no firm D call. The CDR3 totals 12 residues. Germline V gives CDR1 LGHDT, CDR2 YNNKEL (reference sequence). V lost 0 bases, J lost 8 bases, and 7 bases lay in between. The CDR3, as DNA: TGTGCCAGCAGCCAAGATTCACCAGAAGCTTTCTTT. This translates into CASSQDSPEAFF.

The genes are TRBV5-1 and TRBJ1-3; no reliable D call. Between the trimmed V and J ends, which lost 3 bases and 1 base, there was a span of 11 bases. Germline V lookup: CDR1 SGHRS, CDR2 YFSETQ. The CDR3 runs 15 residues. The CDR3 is CASSSDGSSGNTIYF. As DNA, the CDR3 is TGCGCCAGCAGCTCTGACGGTTCTTCTGGAAACACCATATATTTT.

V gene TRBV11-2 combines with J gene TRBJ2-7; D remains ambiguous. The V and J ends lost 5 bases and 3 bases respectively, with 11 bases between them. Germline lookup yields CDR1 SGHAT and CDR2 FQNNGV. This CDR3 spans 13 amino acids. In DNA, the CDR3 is TGTGCCAGCAGCGGACGCCGAAACTACGAGCAGTACTTC. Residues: CASSGRRNYEQYF. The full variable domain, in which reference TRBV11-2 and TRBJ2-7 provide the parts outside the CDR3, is EAGVAQSPRYKIIEKRQSVAFWCNPISGHATLYWYQQILGQGPKLLIQFQNNGVVDDSQLPKDRFSAERLKGVDSTLKIQPAKLEDSAVYLCASSGRRNYEQYFGPGTRLTVT.

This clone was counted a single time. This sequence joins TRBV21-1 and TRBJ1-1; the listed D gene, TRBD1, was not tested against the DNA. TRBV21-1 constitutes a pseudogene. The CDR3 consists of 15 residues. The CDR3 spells CASSKAPQVNTEAFF. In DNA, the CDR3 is TGTGCCAGCAGCAAAGCGCCGCAGGTGAACACTGAAGCTTTCTTT.

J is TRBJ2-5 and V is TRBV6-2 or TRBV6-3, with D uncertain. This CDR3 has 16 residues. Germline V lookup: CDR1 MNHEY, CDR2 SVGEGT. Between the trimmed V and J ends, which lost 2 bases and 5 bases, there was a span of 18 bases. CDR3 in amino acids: CASSYGAGPTGETQYF. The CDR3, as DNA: TGTGCCAGCAGTTACGGCGCTGGCCCAACTGGGGAGACCCAGTACTTC.

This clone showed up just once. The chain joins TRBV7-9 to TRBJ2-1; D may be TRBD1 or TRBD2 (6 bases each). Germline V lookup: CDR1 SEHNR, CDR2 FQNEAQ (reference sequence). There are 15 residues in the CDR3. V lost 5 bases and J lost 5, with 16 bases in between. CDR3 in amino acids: CASSPTGAGNNEQFF. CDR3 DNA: TGTGCCAGCAGCCCCACGGGGGCCGGTAACAATGAGCAGTTCTTC.

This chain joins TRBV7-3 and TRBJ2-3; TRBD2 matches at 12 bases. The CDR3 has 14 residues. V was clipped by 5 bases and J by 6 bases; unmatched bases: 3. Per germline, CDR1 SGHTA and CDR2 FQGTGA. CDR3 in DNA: TGTGCCAGCAGCCCTGGACTAGCGGGGGATACGCAGTATTTT. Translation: CASSPGLAGDTQYF.

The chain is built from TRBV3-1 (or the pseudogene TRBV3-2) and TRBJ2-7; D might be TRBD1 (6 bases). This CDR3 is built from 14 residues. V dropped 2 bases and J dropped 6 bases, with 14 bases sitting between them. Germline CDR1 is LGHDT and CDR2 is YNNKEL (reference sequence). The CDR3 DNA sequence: TGTGCCAGCAGCCAACAACCAACAGGGTTCGAGCAGTACTTC. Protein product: CASSQQPTGFEQYF.

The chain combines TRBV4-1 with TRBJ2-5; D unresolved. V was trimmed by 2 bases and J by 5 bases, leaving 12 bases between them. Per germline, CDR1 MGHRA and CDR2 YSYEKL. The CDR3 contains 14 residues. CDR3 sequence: CASSQPGLGETQYF. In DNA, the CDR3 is TGCGCCAGCAGCCAACCGGGCCTAGGGGAGACCCAGTACTTC.

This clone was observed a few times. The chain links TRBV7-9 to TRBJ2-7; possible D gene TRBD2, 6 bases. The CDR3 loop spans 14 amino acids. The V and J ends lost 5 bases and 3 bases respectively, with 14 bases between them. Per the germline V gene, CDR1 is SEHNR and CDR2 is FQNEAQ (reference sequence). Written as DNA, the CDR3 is TGTGCCAGCAGCCCGGTAGGGCGGGACTACGAGCAGTACTTC. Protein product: CASSPVGRDYEQYF.

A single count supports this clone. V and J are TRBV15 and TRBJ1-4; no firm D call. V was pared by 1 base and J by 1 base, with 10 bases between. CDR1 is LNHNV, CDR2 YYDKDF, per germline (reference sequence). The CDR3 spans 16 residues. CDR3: CATSRGVTGTNEKLFF. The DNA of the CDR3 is TGTGCCACCAGCAGAGGGGTAACGGGAACTAATGAAAAACTGTTTTTT. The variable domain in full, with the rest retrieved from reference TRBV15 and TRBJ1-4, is DAMVIQNPRYQVTQFGKPVTLSCSQTLNHNVMYWYQQKSSQAPKLLFHYYDKDFNNEADTPDNFQSRRPNTSFCFLDIRSPGLGDTAMYLCATSRGVTGTNEKLFFGSGTQLSVL.

The CDR3 is CASSLRTGNSGANVLTF. The CDR3 DNA follows: TGTGCCAGCAGCCTAAGAACAGGGAACTCTGGGGCCAACGTCCTGACTTTC. The chain combines TRBV5-6 with TRBJ2-6; TRBD1 might be the D (6 bases). Germline V lookup: CDR1 SGHDT, CDR2 YYEEEE. The CDR3 has 17 amino acids. V shed 4 bases and J shed 0 bases, with 14 bases lying between them. Using reference TRBV5-6 and TRBJ2-6 for the parts outside the CDR3, the full variable domain is DAGVTQSPTHLIKTRGQQVTLRCSPKSGHDTVSWYQQALGQGPQFIFQYYEEEERQRGNFPDRFSGHQFPNYSSELNVNALLLGDSALYLCASSLRTGNSGANVLTFGAGSRLTVL.

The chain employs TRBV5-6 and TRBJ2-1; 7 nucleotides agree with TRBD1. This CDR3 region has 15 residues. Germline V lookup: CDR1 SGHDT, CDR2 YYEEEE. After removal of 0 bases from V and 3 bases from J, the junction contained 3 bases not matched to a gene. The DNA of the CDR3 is TGTGCCAGCAGCTTGGCAGACAGGGACTACAATGAGCAGTTCTTC. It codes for CASSLADRDYNEQFF.

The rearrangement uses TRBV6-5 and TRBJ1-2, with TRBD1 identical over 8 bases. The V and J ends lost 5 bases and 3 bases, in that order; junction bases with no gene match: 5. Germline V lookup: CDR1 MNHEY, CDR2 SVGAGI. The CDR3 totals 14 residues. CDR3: CASSTTGVHYGYTF. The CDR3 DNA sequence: TGTGCCAGCAGTACGACAGGGGTTCACTATGGCTACACCTTC.

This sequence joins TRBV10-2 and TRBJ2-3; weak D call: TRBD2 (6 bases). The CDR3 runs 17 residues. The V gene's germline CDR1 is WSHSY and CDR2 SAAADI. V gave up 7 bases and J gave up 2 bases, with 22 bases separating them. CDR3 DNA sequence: TGCGCCAGCACGGTTGGAGTAATGGGGGGTGCCACAGATACGCAGTATTTT. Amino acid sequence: CASTVGVMGGATDTQYF.